A single TCR beta chain is shown here with its context. The entry originates in a study of blood T cell repertoires in COVID-19. Study background: COVID-19 samples collected from the United States, Italy and Spain covered acute and convalescent phases. Sources were T cells, B-cell-depleted T cells, or PBMCs; the material itself was cDNA or gDNA.

Germline V gives CDR1 SGHNT, CDR2 YENEEA. This CDR3 is 15 amino acids long. V dropped 5 bases and J dropped 4; count of bases not matched to a gene: 7. TCRdb's copy holds only in-frame clones and misses some; the assay was immunoSEQ multiplex PCR. The sample consists of roughly 220,000 clones, 85% to 90% of them appearing once. Seattle patients were enrolled during active infection and followed longitudinally. J is TRBJ2-2 and V is TRBV11-3; TRBD1 aligns across 7 bases. The TCR originated in a woman between 50 and 59 years old with COVID-19, enrolled during active disease. Material for sequencing was peripheral blood. The CDR3 DNA is TGTGCCAGCAGCCAGGACAGGCGGAGCACCGGGGAGCTGTTTTTT. This sequence encodes CASSQDRRSTGELFF.